This T cell receptor beta chain is drawn from a study of T cells in Graves' hyperthyroidism and ophthalmopathy. This CDR3 has 16 amino acids. V gave up 4 bases and J gave up 0 bases, with 15 bases separating them. CDR1 is SGHAT and CDR2 is FQNNGV in the germline V gene. At least ten counts were recorded for this clonotype. The TCR beta CDR3 regions underwent amplification using RNA transcripts as the source. Researchers ran a first-round RT-PCR on the TCR CDR3 using the HTBI primer set. TCRdb called the multiplex PCR reads again in MiXCR, with one record for every CDR3 protein. The repertoire consists of some 510,000 distinct CDR3 sequences, with around 20% occurring once and the leading ten covering around 27%.

Sequencing was done on a sample of blood. This clonotype was sampled from a man between 18 and 29 years old with Graves' hyperthyroidism. This rearrangement joins TRBV11-2 to TRBJ2-5; D is ambiguous. As DNA, the CDR3 is TGTGCCAGCAGCTGGGAAAGGACGGAGTACCAAGAGACCCAGTACTTC. This encodes CASSWERTEYQETQYF.